Listed below are T cell receptor beta chains from one sample, sequenced in a study of cytomegalovirus exposure and HLA in healthy donors. The method was immunoSEQ multiplex PCR; TCRdb's version includes in-frame clones alone and lacks a portion of them. The sample holds under 200,000 clones; approximately 11% are singletons and the top ten take 7.8%. Specimen: PBMCs. These receptor sequences come from a man in his forties or fifties in good health and CMV-seropositive. CDR3s include the opening cysteine and the closing phenylalanine or tryptophan. D genes are given only for firm matches. Rows may omit the clone size; those that give it use once, few, many or a size class.

v_call: TRBV6-6
clone_size: few
j_call: TRBJ1-5
d_call: NA
cdr3_nt: TGTGCCAGCAGTCTCGGGATTCGGCTTGAGCCCCAGCATTTT
cdr3_aa: CASSLGIRLEPQHF

v_call: TRBV6-1
clone_size: NA
j_call: TRBJ2-7
d_call: NA
cdr3_nt: TGTGCCAGCAGTGAAGTTGGGGCGGCCGAGCAGTACTTC
cdr3_aa: CASSEVGAAEQYF

v_call: TRBV30
clone_size: NA
j_call: TRBJ1-6
d_call: NA
cdr3_nt: TGTGCCTGGTGCGCCTCGCGGAATTCACCCCTCCACTTT
cdr3_aa: CAWCASRNSPLHF

v_call: TRBV15
clone_size: NA
j_call: TRBJ1-2
d_call: TRBD1
cdr3_nt: TGTGCCACCAGCAGAGAAGGGACAGCTAACTATGGCTACACCTTC
cdr3_aa: CATSREGTANYGYTF

v_call: TRBV5-4
clone_size: NA
j_call: TRBJ2-2
d_call: NA
cdr3_nt: TGTGCCAGCAGCAAGGACAGAAGGGCGGCCGGGGAGCTGTTTTTT
cdr3_aa: CASSKDRRAAGELFF

v_call: TRBV7-6
clone_size: NA
j_call: TRBJ1-2
d_call: NA
cdr3_nt: TGTGCCAGCAGCCCCTCAGGGTCGGGCTATGGCTACACCTTC
cdr3_aa: CASSPSGSGYGYTF

v_call: TRBV10-3
clone_size: NA
j_call: TRBJ1-4
d_call: TRBD1
cdr3_nt: TGTGCCATCAACCGACAGGGCTTCAATGAAAAACTGTTTTTT
cdr3_aa: CAINRQGFNEKLFF

v_call: TRBV7-6
clone_size: NA
j_call: TRBJ2-1
d_call: TRBD2
cdr3_nt: TGTGCCAGCAGCCCCCGCGGGGGGGCCAGTGAGCAGTTCTTC
cdr3_aa: CASSPRGGASEQFF

v_call: TRBV7-9
clone_size: NA
j_call: TRBJ1-5
d_call: TRBD1
cdr3_nt: TGTGCCAGCAGCTCCGGGGACAGGGGAAATCAGCCCCAGCATTTT
cdr3_aa: CASSSGDRGNQPQHF

v_call: TRBV6-5
clone_size: few
j_call: TRBJ1-6
d_call: NA
cdr3_nt: TGTGCCAGCAGCCAGGGTCGAACAGAGAATTCACCCCTCCACTTT
cdr3_aa: CASSQGRTENSPLHF

v_call: TRBV6-1
clone_size: NA
j_call: TRBJ1-2
d_call: TRBD1
cdr3_nt: TGTGCCAGCAGTTCCGGGACAGGGGGACAAGATGGCTACACCTTC
cdr3_aa: CASSSGTGGQDGYTF

v_call: TRBV28
clone_size: NA
j_call: TRBJ1-1
d_call: NA
cdr3_nt: TGTGCCAGCAGGCTCGGACAGTCGAACACTGAAGCTTTCTTT
cdr3_aa: CASRLGQSNTEAFF